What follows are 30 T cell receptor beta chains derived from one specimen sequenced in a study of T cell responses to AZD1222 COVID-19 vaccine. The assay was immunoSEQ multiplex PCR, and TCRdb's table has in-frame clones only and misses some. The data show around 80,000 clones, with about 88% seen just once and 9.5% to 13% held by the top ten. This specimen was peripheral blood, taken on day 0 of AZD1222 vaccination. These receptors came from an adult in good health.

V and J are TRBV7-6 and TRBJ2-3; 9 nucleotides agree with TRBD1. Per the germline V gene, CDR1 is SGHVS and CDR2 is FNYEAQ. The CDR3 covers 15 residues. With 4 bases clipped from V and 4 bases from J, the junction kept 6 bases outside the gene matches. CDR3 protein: CASSSTGGLADTQYF. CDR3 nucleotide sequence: TGTGCCAGCAGCTCTACAGGGGGCCTCGCAGATACGCAGTATTTT. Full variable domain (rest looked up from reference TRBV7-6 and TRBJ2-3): GAGVSQSPRYKVTKRGQDVALRCDPISGHVSLYWYRQALGQGPEFLTYFNYEAQQDKSGLPNDRFSAERPEGSISTLTIQRTEQRDSAMYRCASSSTGGLADTQYFGPGTRLTVL.

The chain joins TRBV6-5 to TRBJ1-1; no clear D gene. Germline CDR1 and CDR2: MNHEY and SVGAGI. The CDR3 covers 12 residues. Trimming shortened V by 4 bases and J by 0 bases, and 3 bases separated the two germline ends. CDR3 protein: CASSSVNTEAFF. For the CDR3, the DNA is TGTGCCAGCAGTTCGGTGAACACTGAAGCTTTCTTT.

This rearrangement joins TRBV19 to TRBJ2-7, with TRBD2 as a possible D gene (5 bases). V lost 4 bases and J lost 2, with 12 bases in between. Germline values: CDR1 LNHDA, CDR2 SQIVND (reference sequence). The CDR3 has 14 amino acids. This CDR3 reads CASSNGLNTYEQYF. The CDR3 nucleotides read TGTGCCAGTAGTAACGGACTTAATACCTACGAGCAGTACTTC.

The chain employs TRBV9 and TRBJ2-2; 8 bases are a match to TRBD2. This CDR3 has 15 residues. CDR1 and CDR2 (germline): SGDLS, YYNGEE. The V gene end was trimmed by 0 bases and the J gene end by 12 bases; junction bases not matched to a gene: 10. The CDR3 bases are TGTGCCAGCAGCGTAGGTGGGACTAGTCCATTAAAGCTGTTTTTT. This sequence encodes CASSVGGTSPLKLFF.

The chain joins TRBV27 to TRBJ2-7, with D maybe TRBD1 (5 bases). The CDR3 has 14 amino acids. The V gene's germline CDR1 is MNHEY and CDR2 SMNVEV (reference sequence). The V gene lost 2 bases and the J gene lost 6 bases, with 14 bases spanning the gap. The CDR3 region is CASSLRGGWTEQYV. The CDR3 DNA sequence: TGTGCCAGCAGTTTAAGGGGCGGATGGACCGAGCAGTACGTC.

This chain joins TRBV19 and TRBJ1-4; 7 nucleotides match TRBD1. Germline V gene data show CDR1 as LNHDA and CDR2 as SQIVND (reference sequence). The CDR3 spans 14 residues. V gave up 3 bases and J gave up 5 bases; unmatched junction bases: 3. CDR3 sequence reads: CASSMTGSNEKLFF. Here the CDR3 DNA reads TGTGCCAGTAGTATGACAGGGTCCAATGAAAAACTGTTTTTT.

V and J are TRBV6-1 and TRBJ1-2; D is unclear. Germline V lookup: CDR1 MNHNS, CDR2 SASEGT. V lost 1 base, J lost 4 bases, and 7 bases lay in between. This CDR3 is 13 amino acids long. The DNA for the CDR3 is TGTGCCAGCAGTGAAGAAGTCGGCTATGGCTACACCTTC. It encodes CASSEEVGYGYTF.

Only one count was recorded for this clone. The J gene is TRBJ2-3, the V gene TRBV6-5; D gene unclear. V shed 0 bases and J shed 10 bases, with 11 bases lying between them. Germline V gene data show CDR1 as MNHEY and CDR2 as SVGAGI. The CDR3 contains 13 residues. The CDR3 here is CASSYSQPWAQYF. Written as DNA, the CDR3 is TGTGCCAGCAGTTACTCACAGCCCTGGGCGCAGTATTTT.

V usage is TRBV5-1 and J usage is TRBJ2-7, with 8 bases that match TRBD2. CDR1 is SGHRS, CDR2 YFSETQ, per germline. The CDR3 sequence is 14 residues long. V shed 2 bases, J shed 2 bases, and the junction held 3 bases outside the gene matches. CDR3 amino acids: CASSLAGATYEQYF. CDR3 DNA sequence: TGCGCCAGCAGCTTAGCGGGAGCAACCTACGAGCAGTACTTC. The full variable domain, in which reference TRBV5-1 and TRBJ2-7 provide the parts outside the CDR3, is KAGVTQTPRYLIKTRGQQVTLSCSPISGHRSVSWYQQTPGQGLQFLFEYFSETQRNKGNFPGRFSGRQFSNSRSEMNVSTLELGDSALYLCASSLAGATYEQYFGPGTRLTVT.

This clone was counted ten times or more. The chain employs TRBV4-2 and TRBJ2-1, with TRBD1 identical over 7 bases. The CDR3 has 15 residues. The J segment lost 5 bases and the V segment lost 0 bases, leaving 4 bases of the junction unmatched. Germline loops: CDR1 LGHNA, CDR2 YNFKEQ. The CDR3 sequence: CASSQDGTENNEQFF. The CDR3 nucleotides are TGTGCCAGCAGCCAAGATGGGACAGAAAACAATGAGCAGTTCTTC.

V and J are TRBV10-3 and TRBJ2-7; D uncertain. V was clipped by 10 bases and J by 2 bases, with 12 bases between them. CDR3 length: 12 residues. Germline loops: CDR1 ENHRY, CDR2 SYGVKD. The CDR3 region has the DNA TGTGCCACCAAGAACGAGGCCTACGAGCAGTACTTC. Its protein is CATKNEAYEQYF.

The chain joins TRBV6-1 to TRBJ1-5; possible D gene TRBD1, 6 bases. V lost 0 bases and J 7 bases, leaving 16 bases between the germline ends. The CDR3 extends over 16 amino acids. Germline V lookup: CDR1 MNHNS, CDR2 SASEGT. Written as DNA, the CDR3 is TGTGCCAGCAGTGAAGCAGGAGGGGGACCCCGGCAGCCCCAGCATTTT. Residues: CASSEAGGGPRQPQHF.

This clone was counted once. This CDR3 reads CASSQRLNRGREGYTF. CDR3 in DNA: TGTGCCAGCAGCCAACGCCTTAACAGGGGGCGGGAGGGCTACACCTTC. This sequence joins TRBV3-1 (or the pseudogene TRBV3-2) and TRBJ1-2; 9 bases are a match to TRBD1. The CDR3 has 16 amino acids. The ends lost 2 bases at V and 8 bases at J; junction bases unmatched: 12. CDR1 and CDR2 (germline): LGHDT, YNNKEL (reference sequence).

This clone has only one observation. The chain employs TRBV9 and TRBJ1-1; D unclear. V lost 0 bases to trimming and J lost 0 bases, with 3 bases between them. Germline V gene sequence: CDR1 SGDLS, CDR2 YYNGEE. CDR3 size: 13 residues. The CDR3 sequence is CASSVAVNTEAFF. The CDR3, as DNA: TGTGCCAGCAGCGTAGCGGTGAACACTGAAGCTTTCTTT.

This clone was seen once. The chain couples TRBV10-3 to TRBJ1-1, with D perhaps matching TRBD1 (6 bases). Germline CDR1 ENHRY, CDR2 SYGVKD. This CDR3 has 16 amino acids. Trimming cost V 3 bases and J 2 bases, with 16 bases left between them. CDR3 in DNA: TGTGCCATCAGTGATGGTACAGGGCGAGGTAACACTGAAGCTTTCTTT. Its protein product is CAISDGTGRGNTEAFF.

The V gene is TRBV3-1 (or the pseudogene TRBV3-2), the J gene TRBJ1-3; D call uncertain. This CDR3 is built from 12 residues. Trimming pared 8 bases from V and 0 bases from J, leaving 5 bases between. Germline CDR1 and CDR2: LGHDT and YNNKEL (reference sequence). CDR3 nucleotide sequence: TGTGCCAGCCGCGCCTCTGGAAACACCATATATTTT. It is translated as CASRASGNTIYF.

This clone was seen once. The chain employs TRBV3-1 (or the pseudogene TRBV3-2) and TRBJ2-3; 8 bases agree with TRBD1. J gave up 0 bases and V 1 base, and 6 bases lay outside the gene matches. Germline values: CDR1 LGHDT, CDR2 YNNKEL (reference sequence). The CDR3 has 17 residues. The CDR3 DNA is TGTGCCAGCAGCCAAGTAGCAGGGGGCGGGAGCACAGATACGCAGTATTTT. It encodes CASSQVAGGGSTDTQYF.

For the CDR3, the DNA is TGTGCCAGCAGCACCTCGGGGGGCACTGAAGCTTTCTTT. It specifies CASSTSGGTEAFF. This chain links TRBV7-2 with TRBJ1-1, with D perhaps TRBD1 (5 bases). Deletions cut 5 bases from V and 4 bases from J, with 11 bases between. The CDR3 totals 13 residues. Germline CDR1 reads SGHTA; CDR2 reads FQGNSA.

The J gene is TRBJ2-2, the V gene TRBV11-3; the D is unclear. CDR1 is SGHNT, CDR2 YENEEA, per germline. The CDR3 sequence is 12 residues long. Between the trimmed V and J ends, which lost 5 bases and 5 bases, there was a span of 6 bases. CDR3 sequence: CASSLETGELFF. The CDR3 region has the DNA TGTGCCAGCAGCCTTGAAACCGGGGAGCTGTTTTTT.

CDR3 nucleotide sequence: TGCGCCAGCAGCGGGGGGGACCGAGCGGACGAGCAGTACTTC. Residues: CASSGGDRADEQYF. J is TRBJ2-7 and V is TRBV5-1, with TRBD2 matching 7 bases. Germline V gene data show CDR1 as SGHRS and CDR2 as YFSETQ. V shed 4 bases, J shed 5 bases, and the junction held 9 bases outside the gene matches. The CDR3 contains 14 residues.

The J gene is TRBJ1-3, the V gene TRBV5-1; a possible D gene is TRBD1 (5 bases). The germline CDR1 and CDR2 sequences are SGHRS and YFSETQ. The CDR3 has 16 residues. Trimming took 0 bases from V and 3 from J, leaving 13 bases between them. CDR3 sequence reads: CASSLVGQGLGNTIYF. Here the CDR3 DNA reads TGCGCCAGCAGCTTGGTAGGTCAGGGCCTTGGAAACACCATATATTTT.

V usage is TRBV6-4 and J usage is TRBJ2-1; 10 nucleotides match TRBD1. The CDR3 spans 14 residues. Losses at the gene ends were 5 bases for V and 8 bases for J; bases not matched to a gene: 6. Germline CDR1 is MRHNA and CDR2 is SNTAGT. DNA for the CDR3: TGTGCCAGCAGTCGGGACAGGGGAGTGGATGAGCAGTTCTTC. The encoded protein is CASSRDRGVDEQFF.

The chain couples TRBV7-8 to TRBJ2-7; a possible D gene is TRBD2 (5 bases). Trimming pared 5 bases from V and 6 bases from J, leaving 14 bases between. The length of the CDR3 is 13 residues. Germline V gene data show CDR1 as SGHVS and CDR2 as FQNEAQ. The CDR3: CASSPSRRTEQYF. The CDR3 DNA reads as TGTGCCAGCAGCCCCTCAAGGAGGACCGAGCAGTACTTC.

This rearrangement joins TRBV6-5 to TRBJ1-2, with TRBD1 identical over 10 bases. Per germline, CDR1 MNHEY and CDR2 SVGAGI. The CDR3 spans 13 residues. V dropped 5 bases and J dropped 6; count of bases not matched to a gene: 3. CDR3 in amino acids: CASSRQGADGYTF. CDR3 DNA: TGTGCCAGCAGTCGACAGGGGGCCGATGGCTACACCTTC.

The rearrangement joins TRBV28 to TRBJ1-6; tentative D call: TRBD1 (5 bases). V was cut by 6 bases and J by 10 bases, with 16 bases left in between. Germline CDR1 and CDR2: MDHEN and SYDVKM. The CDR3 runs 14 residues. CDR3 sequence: CASRVDSGGSPLHF. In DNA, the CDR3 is TGTGCCAGCAGGGTCGACAGCGGGGGGTCACCCCTCCACTTT.

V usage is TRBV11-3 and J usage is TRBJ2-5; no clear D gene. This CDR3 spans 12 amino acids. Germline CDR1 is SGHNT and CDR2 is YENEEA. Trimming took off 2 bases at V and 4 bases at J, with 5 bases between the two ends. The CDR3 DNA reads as TGTGCCAGCAGCTTAAAGGGAGAGACCCAGTACTTC. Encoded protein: CASSLKGETQYF.

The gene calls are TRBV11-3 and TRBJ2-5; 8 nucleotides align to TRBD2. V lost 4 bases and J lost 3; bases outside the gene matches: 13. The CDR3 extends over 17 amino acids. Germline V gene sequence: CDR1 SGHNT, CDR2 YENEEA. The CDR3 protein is CASSSDSGASGEETQYF. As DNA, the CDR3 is TGTGCCAGCAGCTCCGATAGCGGGGCCTCCGGCGAAGAGACCCAGTACTTC.

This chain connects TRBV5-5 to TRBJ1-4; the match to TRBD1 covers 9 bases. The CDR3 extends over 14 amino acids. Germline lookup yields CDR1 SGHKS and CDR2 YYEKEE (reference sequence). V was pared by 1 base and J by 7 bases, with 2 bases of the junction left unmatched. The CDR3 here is CASSLRTGAEKLFF. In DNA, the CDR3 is TGTGCCAGCAGCTTGCGGACAGGGGCTGAAAAACTGTTTTTT.

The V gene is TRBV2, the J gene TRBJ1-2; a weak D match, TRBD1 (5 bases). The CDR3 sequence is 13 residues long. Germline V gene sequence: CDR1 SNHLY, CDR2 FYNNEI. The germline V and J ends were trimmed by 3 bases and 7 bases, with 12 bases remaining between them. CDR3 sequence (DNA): TGTGCCAGCAGTGAGAGAGGGGATAGTGGCTACACCTTC. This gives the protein CASSERGDSGYTF.

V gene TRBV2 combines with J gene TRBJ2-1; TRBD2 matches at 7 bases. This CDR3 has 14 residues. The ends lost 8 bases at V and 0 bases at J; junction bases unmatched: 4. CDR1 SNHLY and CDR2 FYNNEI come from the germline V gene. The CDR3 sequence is CASGASGSYNEQFF. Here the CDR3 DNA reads TGTGCCAGCGGGGCTAGCGGCTCCTACAATGAGCAGTTCTTC. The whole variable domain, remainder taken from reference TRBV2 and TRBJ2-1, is EPEVTQTPSHQVTQMGQEVILRCVPISNHLYFYWYRQILGQKVEFLVSFYNNEISEKSEIFDDQFSVERPDGSNFTLKIRSTKLEDSAMYFCASGASGSYNEQFFGPGTRLTVL.